These 18 T cell receptor beta chains were all obtained from the same sample, sequenced in a study of T cell changes during pregnancy in multiple sclerosis. Libraries were prepared by immunoSEQ multiplex PCR; TCRdb keeps only in-frame clonotypes and omits some of them. The sample has under 100,000 clones, approximately 90% seen once. The material was peripheral blood, obtained in the first trimester of pregnancy. The receptors originated from a female donor in good health, enrolled as a control in a pregnancy study.

The chain carries TRBV4-3 and TRBJ1-6; no definite D call. The CDR3 spans 17 residues. Trimming removed 1 base from V and 7 bases from J, with 17 bases in between. Germline lookup yields CDR1 LGHNA and CDR2 YSLEER. The CDR3 coding sequence is TGCGCCAGCAGCCAAGTTGATATGAACAGTGAAAATTCACCCCTCCACTTT. Its protein product is CASSQVDMNSENSPLHF.

The V and J genes are TRBV7-9 and TRBJ1-5, with D unresolved. Per the germline V gene, CDR1 is SEHNR and CDR2 is FQNEAQ (reference sequence). The CDR3 consists of 15 residues. V was cut by 3 bases and J by 0 bases, with 9 bases left in between. The CDR3 reads CASSFDTNSNQPQHF. CDR3 in DNA: TGTGCCAGCAGCTTCGACACAAATAGCAATCAGCCCCAGCATTTT.

The V and J genes are TRBV10-3 and TRBJ2-1, with a tentative D call TRBD2 (6 bases). The CDR3 covers 12 residues. Trimming cost V 4 bases and J 11 bases, with 12 bases left between them. Per the germline V gene, CDR1 is ENHRY and CDR2 is SYGVKD. The CDR3 spells CAISGTEGKQFF. CDR3 DNA: TGTGCCATCAGTGGGACGGAGGGGAAGCAGTTCTTC.

The genes are TRBV7-9 and TRBJ2-7; TRBD1 matches at 10 bases. The CDR3 totals 13 residues. Unmatched junction bases numbered 4, after V lost 5 bases and J lost 6 bases. Germline CDR1 SEHNR, CDR2 FQNEAQ (reference sequence). CDR3 bases: TGTGCCAGCAGCCGACAGGGGGCGGGCGAGCAGTACTTC. Amino acid sequence: CASSRQGAGEQYF.

The V gene is TRBV7-9, the J gene TRBJ1-4; D gene uncertain. Germline values: CDR1 SEHNR, CDR2 FQNEAQ (reference sequence). With 3 bases removed from V and 4 bases from J, the gap between germline ends came to 12 bases. The CDR3 length is 15 residues. The CDR3 DNA sequence: TGTGCCAGCAGCTTCCTCGGACGGGGTAATGAAAAACTGTTTTTT. It specifies CASSFLGRGNEKLFF. The whole variable domain, remainder taken from reference TRBV7-9 and TRBJ1-4, is DTGVSQNPRHKITKRGQNVTFRCDPISEHNRLYWYRQTLGQGPEFLTYFQNEAQLEKSRLLSDRFSAERPKGSFSTLEIQRTEQGDSAMYLCASSFLGRGNEKLFFGSGTQLSVL.

The chain recombines TRBV6-6 with TRBJ2-1, with 8 bases aligning to TRBD2. With V trimmed by 2 bases and J by 11 bases, 5 bases remained unmatched. This CDR3 contains 13 residues. Per germline, CDR1 MNHNY and CDR2 SVGAGI (reference sequence). CDR3 coding DNA: TGTGCCAGCAGTTACGACGGCGGGGGGAAGCAGTTCTTC. Its translation is CASSYDGGGKQFF.

The chain couples TRBV7-2 to TRBJ2-5, with 7 bases matching TRBD2. The CDR3 contains 11 residues. V was clipped by 6 bases and J by 5 bases; unmatched bases: 0. CDR1 SGHTA and CDR2 FQGNSA come from the germline V gene. The CDR3 loop is CASRGGETQYF. The CDR3 DNA follows: TGTGCCAGCAGGGGGGGGGAGACCCAGTACTTC.

The gene calls are TRBV7-2 and TRBJ1-6; D uncertain. CDR1 is SGHTA and CDR2 is FQGNSA in the germline V gene. Trimming removed 1 base from V and 12 bases from J, with 19 bases in between. CDR3 size: 16 residues. CDR3 sequence: CASSLDSQTPGVPLHF. Here the CDR3 DNA reads TGTGCCAGCAGCTTAGACTCCCAGACGCCCGGGGTACCCCTCCACTTT.

This CDR3 reads CASSARPGVPYEQYF. DNA for the CDR3: TGTGCCAGCAGCGCCCGCCCCGGGGTTCCCTACGAGCAGTACTTC. This rearrangement joins TRBV9 to TRBJ2-7, with D possibly TRBD2 on 5 matching bases. Germline CDR1 reads SGDLS; CDR2 reads YYNGEE. The CDR3 covers 15 residues. Trimming cost V 3 bases and J 2 bases, with 15 bases left between them.

The J gene is TRBJ1-2, the V gene TRBV19, with D unresolved. Germline CDR1 LNHDA, CDR2 SQIVND (reference sequence). The CDR3 has 13 residues. V was clipped by 6 bases and J by 7 bases, with 15 bases between them. The chain's CDR3 is CASSPLLDAGYTF. The CDR3 DNA follows: TGTGCCAGTAGCCCTTTGCTAGACGCTGGCTACACCTTC.

The chain carries TRBV6-5 and TRBJ1-1; 8 bases fit TRBD1. Germline V CDR1 and CDR2: MNHEY, SVGAGI. V dropped 6 bases and J dropped 7; count of bases not matched to a gene: 7. The CDR3 has 13 amino acids. The CDR3 DNA reads TGTGCCAGCAGACGGACAGGGTCCCTTGAAGCTTTCTTT. This codes for CASRRTGSLEAFF.

V usage is TRBV7-3 and J usage is TRBJ2-1; D gene uncertain. Per germline, CDR1 SGHTA and CDR2 FQGTGA. This CDR3 has 14 amino acids. The germline V and J ends were trimmed by 7 bases and 5 bases, with 15 bases remaining between them. CDR3 sequence reads: CASTQSGSDNEQFF. The CDR3 nucleotides are TGTGCCAGCACCCAGAGTGGCAGCGACAATGAGCAGTTCTTC.

The chain employs TRBV4-3 and TRBJ1-2; D gene unclear. Trimming stripped 5 bases from V and 8 bases from J, with 3 bases between. The germline V gene encodes CDR1 LGHNA and CDR2 YSLEER. The CDR3 has 9 amino acids. The CDR3 sequence is CASSVGYTF. The CDR3 DNA is TGCGCCAGCAGCGTAGGCTACACCTTC.

J is TRBJ1-3 and V is TRBV19; D ambiguous. The V end was cut by 6 bases, the J end by 0 bases, with 9 bases between. CDR3 size: 14 residues. CDR1 is LNHDA, CDR2 SQIVND, per germline (reference sequence). CDR3 coding DNA: TGTGCCAGTAGGGATGGGAGCTCTGGAAACACCATATATTTT. Its translation is CASRDGSSGNTIYF.

The CDR3 DNA reads as TGTGCCAGCAGCTTAGGCGGGGGGAAGTACAATGAGCAGTTCTTC. Protein product: CASSLGGGKYNEQFF. The V and J genes are TRBV11-2 and TRBJ2-1, with TRBD2 matching over 8 bases. The V and J ends lost 1 base and 4 bases, in that order; junction bases with no gene match: 3. Germline V CDR1 and CDR2: SGHAT, FQNNGV. This CDR3 has 15 residues. Variable domain in full (rest from reference TRBV11-2 and TRBJ2-1): EAGVAQSPRYKIIEKRQSVAFWCNPISGHATLYWYQQILGQGPKLLIQFQNNGVVDDSQLPKDRFSAERLKGVDSTLKIQPAKLEDSAVYLCASSLGGGKYNEQFFGPGTRLTVL.

The chain links TRBV5-5 to TRBJ1-5; 9 bases agree with TRBD1. The junction had 5 bases not matched to a gene; V was cut back by 4 bases and J by 6 bases. CDR3 length: 14 amino acids. Germline V gives CDR1 SGHKS, CDR2 YYEKEE (reference sequence). CDR3 sequence reads: CASSPGQGGQPQHF. CDR3 DNA: TGTGCCAGCAGCCCGGGACAGGGTGGTCAGCCCCAGCATTTT.

V gene TRBV18 combines with J gene TRBJ1-4; D is ambiguous. V was pared by 8 bases and J by 8 bases, with 12 bases between. CDR3 size: 12 residues. Germline-derived CDR1 and CDR2 are KGHSH and LQKENI. This CDR3 reads CASLRGGEKLFF. As DNA, the CDR3 is TGTGCCAGCCTCCGCGGAGGGGAAAAACTGTTTTTT.

J is TRBJ1-2 and V is TRBV4-3, with 9 nucleotides matching TRBD1. There are 19 residues in the CDR3. Germline V CDR1 and CDR2: LGHNA, YSLEER. The V segment lost 0 bases and the J segment 8 bases; nucleotides outside the gene matches: 19. CDR3 amino acids: CASSQDVYRRTGDLGGYTF. In nucleotides, the CDR3 is TGCGCCAGCAGCCAAGATGTCTACCGTAGGACAGGGGATCTTGGAGGCTACACCTTC.